These 18 T cell receptor beta chains came from one sample sequenced in a study of blood T cell repertoires in COVID-19. Profiled with immunoSEQ multiplex PCR; TCRdb holds only in-frame clones, not every one. The table has under 30,000 clones, 94% seen once. The sequenced sample consisted of peripheral blood. The receptor set was obtained from a woman aged 50 to 60 with active COVID-19.

The sample holds one count of this clone. The CDR3 DNA reads as TGTGCCACCAGTGATCCACAGGGGTTGGCTGATACGCAGTATTTT. Amino acid sequence: CATSDPQGLADTQYF. V is TRBV24-1 and J is TRBJ2-3, with 7 bases fitting TRBD1. The CDR3 has 15 amino acids. CDR1 KGHDR and CDR2 SFDVKD come from the germline V gene. With V trimmed by 3 bases and J by 6 bases, 8 bases remained unmatched.

The V and J genes are TRBV12-3 or TRBV12-4 and TRBJ1-1; D is unclear. V shed 4 bases and J shed 6 bases, with 9 bases lying between them. This CDR3 contains 12 residues. CDR3 protein: CASSSYRAEAFF. DNA of the CDR3: TGTGCCAGCAGTTCTTACAGAGCTGAAGCTTTCTTT.

This chain links TRBV4-1 with TRBJ2-1; D gene ambiguous. Trimming shortened V by 2 bases and J by 0 bases, and 5 bases separated the two germline ends. The V gene's germline CDR1 is MGHRA and CDR2 YSYEKL. The CDR3 contains 14 residues. The CDR3 protein is CASSQLVSYNEQFF. CDR3 DNA: TGCGCCAGCAGCCAACTAGTCTCCTACAATGAGCAGTTCTTC.

J is TRBJ2-7 and V is TRBV23-1; D may be TRBD2 (5 bases). TRBV23-1 is an ORF, with its function uncertain. This CDR3 is built from 16 residues. Trimming took off 0 bases at V and 3 bases at J, with 15 bases between the two ends. CDR3 residues: CASSQSRKRVGYEQYV. For the CDR3, the DNA is TGCGCCAGCAGTCAATCGAGGAAGAGGGTAGGCTACGAGCAGTACGTC.

The chain carries TRBV3-1 (or the pseudogene TRBV3-2) and TRBJ2-3; 13 bases are shared with TRBD2. Germline CDR1 is LGHDT and CDR2 is YNNKEL (reference sequence). J gave up 5 bases and V 4 bases, and 3 bases lay outside the gene matches. The CDR3 sequence is 15 residues long. The CDR3 region has the DNA TGTGCCAGCAGCCTACTAGCGGGAGGGTTAGATACGCAGTATTTT. As protein: CASSLLAGGLDTQYF.

The chain couples TRBV5-1 to TRBJ1-2; 9 bases line up with TRBD1. The CDR3 has 15 residues. Germline assignment: CDR1 SGHRS and CDR2 YFSETQ. With V trimmed by 3 bases and J by 6 bases, 9 bases remained unmatched. CDR3 in DNA: TGCGCCAGCAGCTCTACCCCGGGACAGGGTAATGGCTACACCTTC. This translates into CASSSTPGQGNGYTF.

The sample holds one count of this clone. The chain employs TRBV6-5 and TRBJ1-1; 12 nucleotides match TRBD1. There are 14 residues in the CDR3. Germline V gene lookup returns CDR1 MNHEY and CDR2 SVGAGI. J gave up 4 bases and V 6 bases, and 3 bases lay outside the gene matches. The CDR3 reads CASRGDRGLTEAFF. The CDR3 DNA reads as TGTGCCAGCAGGGGGGACAGGGGGCTCACTGAAGCTTTCTTT.

On this clone: One end of the junction fails to match germline, which may point to a read error. The chain's CDR3 is CASSQGASENTIYF. The CDR3 region has the DNA TGTGCCAGCAGCCAAGGGGCGTCTGAAAACACCATATATTTT. The rearrangement links TRBV4-2 to TRBJ1-3; unclear D gene. Germline values: CDR1 LGHNA, CDR2 YNFKEQ. The CDR3 runs to 14 residues.

The chain carries TRBV19 and TRBJ2-1; 9 nucleotides align to TRBD2. CDR3 length: 16 amino acids. Per the germline V gene, CDR1 is LNHDA and CDR2 is SQIVND (reference sequence). V lost 6 bases and J lost 1; bases outside the gene matches: 7. The CDR3 DNA sequence: TGTGCCAGTAGAGAATCACTAGCGGGTTCCTACAATGAGCAGTTCTTC. Translated, it gives CASRESLAGSYNEQFF.

The rearrangement joins TRBV5-5 to TRBJ2-7; D may be TRBD1 (5 bases). The CDR3 loop spans 15 amino acids. V was cut by 2 bases and J by 3 bases, with 15 bases left in between. Germline V lookup: CDR1 SGHKS, CDR2 YYEKEE (reference sequence). The DNA of the CDR3 is TGTGCCAGCAGCTTAGGTGCTGGGGCGATCTACGAGCAGTACGTC. Protein: CASSLGAGAIYEQYV.

The chain carries TRBV5-6 and TRBJ1-1, with TRBD1 as a possible D gene (6 bases). V dropped 4 bases and J dropped 5 bases, with 15 bases sitting between them. The CDR3 has 14 amino acids. Germline CDR1 is SGHDT and CDR2 is YYEEEE. CDR3 nucleotides: TGTGCCAGCAGCCCCCCGTGGCAGGGGACTGAAGCTTTCTTT. This sequence encodes CASSPPWQGTEAFF.

The genes are TRBV6-5 and TRBJ2-2, with 7 nucleotides matching TRBD1. CDR1 is MNHEY, CDR2 SVGAGI, per germline. The CDR3 length is 13 residues. J lost 5 bases, V lost 6 bases, and 3 bases had no gene match. Here the CDR3 reads CASRTGNTGELFF. The DNA for the CDR3 is TGTGCCAGCAGGACAGGGAATACCGGGGAGCTGTTTTTT.

The V and J genes are TRBV2 and TRBJ2-6, with 10 bases aligning to TRBD1. CDR3 length: 17 residues. With 6 bases clipped from V and 0 bases from J, the junction kept 5 bases outside the gene matches. Germline loops: CDR1 SNHLY, CDR2 FYNNEI. CDR3 sequence: CASRTRQGASGANVLTF. Here the CDR3 DNA reads TGTGCCAGCAGAACCAGACAGGGGGCCTCTGGGGCCAACGTCCTGACTTTC.

V gene TRBV23-1 combines with J gene TRBJ2-7; TRBD1 matches at 9 bases. TRBV23-1 is an ORF, and what it does is uncertain. CDR3 size: 16 residues. With V trimmed by 1 base and J by 4 bases, 8 bases remained unmatched. Here the CDR3 DNA reads TGCGCCAGCAGTCAATTCCCCGGGACAGGGTTGTACGAGCAGTACTTC. Its translation is CASSQFPGTGLYEQYF.

The J gene is TRBJ2-7, the V gene TRBV21-1; the table's TRBD1 call for D was not verified on the DNA. TRBV21-1 is a pseudogene locus. CDR3 size: 17 residues. CDR3: CASRKKGTEIHSYEQYV. The CDR3 nucleotides read TGTGCCAGCAGAAAGAAGGGGACAGAAATCCATTCCTACGAGCAGTACGTC.

The chain uses TRBV25-1 and TRBJ2-5; perhaps TRBD2 as D (5 bases). V was cut by 3 bases and J by 1 base, with 6 bases left in between. The CDR3 is 13 residues long. Germline CDR1 MGHDK, CDR2 SYGVNS. CDR3 in DNA: TGTGCCAGCAGTGATGGACTCCAAGAGACCCAGTACTTC. This encodes CASSDGLQETQYF.

The V gene is TRBV7-2, the J gene TRBJ1-6, with 11 bases fitting TRBD1. The germline V gene has CDR1 SGHTA and CDR2 FQGNSA. The V segment lost 3 bases and the J segment 9 bases; nucleotides outside the gene matches: 1. This CDR3 comprises 14 residues. The CDR3: CASSLDRGPSPLHF. Written as DNA, the CDR3 is TGTGCCAGCAGCTTGGACAGGGGGCCTTCACCCCTCCACTTT.

The chain couples TRBV7-9 to TRBJ2-7; 14 bases match TRBD2. The V segment lost 5 bases and the J segment 6 bases; nucleotides outside the gene matches: 6. CDR3 length: 15 amino acids. Per germline, CDR1 SEHNR and CDR2 FQNEAQ (reference sequence). The CDR3 nucleotides are TGTGCCAGCAGCACGGGACTAGCGGGAGTTGGCGAGCAGTACTTC. Protein sequence: CASSTGLAGVGEQYF.